The 22 T cell receptor beta chains in this list originate from one sample, sequenced in a study of T cells after yellow fever vaccination. TCRdb fed the 5' RACE reads into MiXCR, producing one record per CDR3 protein. In the table there are about 320,000 distinct CDR3 sequences, 4% to 5.5% of which are singletons. The sequenced sample was PBMCs, obtained 15 days after the yellow fever booster vaccination. These receptors originate from a young man who received the YFV17D yellow fever vaccine.

This clonotype was observed many times. The V call is TRBV7-2, the J call TRBJ2-5; D is possibly TRBD1 or TRBD2 (5 bases each). Germline lookup yields CDR1 SGHTA and CDR2 FQGNSA. CDR3 length equals 16 residues. Trimming removed 2 bases at V and 0 bases at J, with 13 bases between. The CDR3 reads CASSLKGDPYQETQYF. Here the CDR3 DNA reads TGTGCCAGCAGCTTAAAAGGGGACCCGTACCAAGAGACCCAGTACTTC.

At least ten counts were recorded for this clonotype. The chain has TRBV21-1 and TRBJ2-7; TRBD1 is the table's D call, not checked against the DNA. TRBV21-1 is a documented pseudogene. This CDR3 has 20 residues. The CDR3 sequence is CASTLKGLRDRDRALYEQYV. Written as DNA, the CDR3 is TGTGCCAGCACCCTTAAAGGTCTGCGAGATCGGGACAGGGCTCTCTACGAGCAGTACGTC.

This clonotype was counted at least ten times. This chain connects TRBV7-9 to TRBJ2-3; D is ambiguous. Germline values: CDR1 SEHNR, CDR2 FQNEAQ (reference sequence). The CDR3 sequence is 11 residues long. DNA for the CDR3: TGTGCAGATGACAGCACAGATACGCAGTATTTT. Amino acids: CADDSTDTQYF.

This clonotype came up many times. The V call is TRBV7-2, the J call TRBJ1-4, with D possibly TRBD1 on 5 matching bases. Between the trimmed V and J ends, which lost 1 base and 7 bases, there was a span of 13 bases. Germline V CDR1 and CDR2: SGHTA, FQGNSA. The CDR3 extends over 15 amino acids. CDR3 loop: CASSLVPGRIEKLFF. The CDR3 bases are TGTGCCAGCAGCTTAGTTCCAGGGAGAATTGAAAAACTGTTTTTT.

The rearrangement links TRBV5-1 to TRBJ1-3; possible D gene TRBD1, 5 bases. The germline CDR1 and CDR2 sequences are SGHRS and YFSETQ. This CDR3 has 14 amino acids. V was trimmed by 1 base and J by 3 bases, leaving 8 bases between them. The chain's CDR3 is CASSLQGVGNTIYF. DNA of the CDR3: TGCGCCAGCAGCTTGCAAGGGGTTGGAAACACCATATATTTT.

This clonotype was picked up many times. The chain couples TRBV6-2 or TRBV6-3 to TRBJ2-3; D is unresolved. The length of the CDR3 is 15 residues. Trimming left V 3 bases short and J 6 bases short, with 16 bases between. Germline-derived CDR1 and CDR2 are MNHEY and SVGEGT. In DNA, the CDR3 is TGTGCCAGCAGTTATAGGCCCTTCTTGTGGGATACGCAGTATTTT. Translating gives CASSYRPFLWDTQYF.

A few counts support this clonotype. The chain recombines TRBV7-2 with TRBJ2-3; 16 bases are a match to TRBD2. CDR3 length equals 20 residues. J lost 1 base, V lost 2 bases, and 9 bases had no gene match. Looked up from germline, CDR1 is SGHTA and CDR2 is FQGNSA. The CDR3 region has the DNA TGTGCCAGCAGCTTATGGGTGGGACTAGCGGGGGGGCGAGGCACAGATACGCAGTATTTT. Translation gives CASSLWVGLAGGRGTDTQYF.

The table lists this clonotype with a few counts. The gene calls are TRBV28 and TRBJ2-5; 7 nucleotides align to TRBD2. The germline gives CDR1 MDHEN, CDR2 SYDVKM. The CDR3 extends over 14 amino acids. V dropped 4 bases and J dropped 5; count of bases not matched to a gene: 7. Here the CDR3 reads CASSSERGRETQYF. The CDR3 nucleotides read TGTGCCAGCAGTTCGGAGCGGGGCCGGGAGACCCAGTACTTC.

This clonotype was seen repeatedly, ten times or more. The V call is TRBV6-2 or TRBV6-3, the J call TRBJ1-5; maybe TRBD1 (6 bases). This CDR3 contains 14 residues. The germline gives CDR1 MNHEY, CDR2 SVGEGT. Trimming took 5 bases from V and 4 from J, leaving 12 bases between them. CDR3 in amino acids: CASSKGGGNQPQHF. CDR3 coding DNA: TGTGCCAGCAGTAAGGGGGGGGGTAATCAGCCCCAGCATTTT.

This clonotype appeared many times. The chain recombines TRBV20-1 with TRBJ2-5; D might be TRBD1 (6 bases). CDR3 length: 12 residues. The germline gives CDR1 DFQATT, CDR2 SNEGSKA (reference sequence). Trimming pared 5 bases from V and 5 bases from J, leaving 12 bases between. The CDR3 loop is CSAVNRAETQYF. The CDR3 region has the DNA TGCAGTGCTGTTAACAGGGCCGAGACCCAGTACTTC.

The chain joins TRBV7-2 to TRBJ1-5; 9 bases map to TRBD1. The CDR3 sequence is 15 residues long. CDR1 is SGHTA, CDR2 FQGNSA, per germline. Germline trimming cut 1 base from V and 6 bases from J; bases unmatched to any gene: 4. The CDR3 sequence: CASSLVPDRGQPQHF. CDR3 DNA: TGTGCCAGCAGCTTAGTACCGGACAGGGGTCAGCCCCAGCATTTT.

This clonotype has at least ten counts. The rearrangement joins TRBV4-2 to TRBJ2-3; D may be TRBD2 (6 bases). The germline V gene has CDR1 LGHNA and CDR2 YNFKEQ. The CDR3 contains 17 residues. V was clipped by 3 bases and J by 0 bases, with 16 bases between them. The CDR3 protein is CASSHFSNSGSTDTQYF. CDR3 nucleotides: TGTGCCAGCAGCCATTTTTCAAATAGCGGAAGCACAGATACGCAGTATTTT.

The chain links TRBV4-1 to TRBJ1-1, with D perhaps matching TRBD1 (6 bases). Trimming removed 0 bases at V and 5 bases at J, with 13 bases between. In germline, CDR1 is MGHRA, CDR2 YSYEKL. The length of the CDR3 is 15 residues. The CDR3 DNA sequence: TGCGCCAGCAGCCAAGAGTGGGGGGGCTGGACTGAAGCTTTCTTT. Amino acids: CASSQEWGGWTEAFF.

This clonotype came up many times. This sequence joins TRBV7-3 and TRBJ2-3; no definite D call. The CDR3 is 14 residues long. The V end was cut by 1 base, the J end by 6 bases, with 11 bases between. CDR1 and CDR2 (germline): SGHTA, FQGTGA. The CDR3 DNA sequence: TGTGCCAGCAGCTTAAATACTTATTCGGATACGCAGTATTTT. Translated: CASSLNTYSDTQYF. Combining the CDR3 with reference TRBV7-3 and TRBJ2-3 gives the whole variable domain GAGVSQTPSNKVTEKGKYVELRCDPISGHTALYWYRQSLGQGPEFLIYFQGTGAADDSGLPNDRFFAVRPEGSVSTLKIQRTERGDSAVYLCASSLNTYSDTQYFGPGTRLTVL.

This clonotype has at least ten counts. This chain connects TRBV4-3 to TRBJ1-2; 9 bases map to TRBD1. The V gene end was trimmed by 7 bases and the J gene end by 4 bases; junction bases not matched to a gene: 13. Germline CDR1 LGHNA, CDR2 YSLEER. The CDR3 totals 16 residues. CDR3 in DNA: TGCGCCAGCACCCCGGAAGGGCCGGGACAGGGCTATGGCTACACCTTC. Its protein product is CASTPEGPGQGYGYTF.

This clonotype has ten or more counts. CDR3 DNA sequence: TGCGCCAGCAGCTTGGAATTAGCGGGGGTAAATGAGCAGTTCTTC. This gives the protein CASSLELAGVNEQFF. This chain joins TRBV5-1 and TRBJ2-1, with 9 bases fitting TRBD2. The CDR3 covers 15 residues. Germline V CDR1 and CDR2: SGHRS, YFSETQ. Trimming took 0 bases from V and 7 from J; bases not matched to a gene: 5.

V usage is TRBV28 and J usage is TRBJ2-3; D may be TRBD2 (6 bases). The CDR3 spans 13 residues. The V and J ends lost 10 bases and 8 bases respectively, with 19 bases between them. The germline CDR1 and CDR2 sequences are MDHEN and SYDVKM. The CDR3 DNA is TGTGCCACTGGAGACGGGAGAGTAGCTACGCAGTATTTT. Translated, it gives CATGDGRVATQYF.

This clonotype was observed a handful of times. The genes are TRBV9 and TRBJ2-7, with D possibly being TRBD2 (5 bases). With 0 bases removed from V and 5 bases from J, the gap between germline ends came to 6 bases. This CDR3 spans 12 amino acids. The germline V gene encodes CDR1 SGDLS and CDR2 YYNGEE. DNA of the CDR3: TGTGCCAGCAGCGTAGGTAGCGACGAGCAGTACTTC. Its translation is CASSVGSDEQYF.

This clonotype has a count of ten or more. The chain couples TRBV10-2 to TRBJ1-2; D call uncertain. Trimming cost V 6 bases and J 4 bases, with 15 bases left between them. From germline, CDR1 is WSHSY and CDR2 SAAADI. The CDR3 runs to 14 residues. CDR3 residues: CASRSGQSSYGYTF. DNA of the CDR3: TGCGCCAGCAGATCCGGGCAATCCTCCTATGGCTACACCTTC.

This clonotype was recorded many times. The chain joins TRBV7-3 to TRBJ2-2; maybe TRBD2 (6 bases). The CDR3 is made up of 16 amino acids. Germline lookup yields CDR1 SGHTA and CDR2 FQGTGA. V was shortened by 5 bases and J by 3 bases, with 16 bases between the two germline ends. The CDR3 loop is CASSPGGWTYTGELFF. CDR3 in DNA: TGTGCCAGCAGCCCCGGGGGATGGACTTACACCGGGGAGCTGTTTTTT.

This clonotype was counted at least ten times. V and J are TRBV7-6 and TRBJ2-3; D call uncertain. The ends were cut back, 0 bases at V and 0 bases at J, with 7 bases in the middle. This CDR3 spans 15 amino acids. Germline V gene lookup returns CDR1 SGHVS and CDR2 FNYEAQ. Here the CDR3 reads CASSLAIASTDTQYF. The CDR3 region has the DNA TGTGCCAGCAGCTTAGCTATAGCTAGCACAGATACGCAGTATTTT.

This clonotype was counted at least ten times. The chain uses TRBV12-3 or TRBV12-4 and TRBJ2-3; D remains unclear. V lost 3 bases and J 2 bases, leaving 9 bases between the germline ends. The CDR3 sequence is 14 residues long. The CDR3 DNA reads as TGTGCCAGCAGTTTTTCTCAGCCCACAGATACGCAGTATTTT. Translation gives CASSFSQPTDTQYF.